This T cell receptor (beta chain) is drawn from a study of a mutant IDH1 vaccine in newly diagnosed glioma. Study-wide context: Most had both radiotherapy and temozolomide beforehand; others had only one.

Sequencing was performed with immunoSEQ multiplex PCR; in TCRdb, only in-frame clones are kept and a portion is missing. The profile covers around 82,000 clones, with over 70% appearing a single time and less than 5.5% taken by the ten largest. Time point of the sample: baseline, week 1 (first vaccination visit). Specified treatment: pre-vaccination baseline after standard-of-care therapy. The sample here was PBMCs, taken from a glioma patient treated with radiotherapy, temozolomide or both. The sequence was obtained from a man aged 35-49 years with glioma. Some clones in this sample may be carry-over from other donors' samples.

CDR3: CATSRELGYYGYTF. The CDR3 bases are TGTGCCACCAGCAGAGAACTCGGTTACTATGGCTACACCTTC. This chain uses TRBV15 with TRBJ1-2; unclear D gene. The CDR3 consists of 14 residues. With 0 bases removed from V and 3 bases from J, the gap between germline ends came to 8 bases. CDR1 is LNHNV and CDR2 is YYDKDF in the germline V gene (reference sequence).